Given below is one T cell receptor (beta chain) in context. Terminally differentiated effector memory CD45RA+ cells were left out of the naive CD8 fraction, which was CD45RO-negative and positively selected for CCR7. V lost 6 bases and J 7 bases, leaving 9 bases between the germline ends. The CDR3 is 11 amino acids. Germline assignment: CDR1 MNHEY and CDR2 SVGAGI. Using immunoSEQ multiplex PCR, the repertoire was profiled, and TCRdb retains in-frame clones only, with some absent. The sample contains nearly 2 million clones, just under 95% of which appear only once. This sample stems from a study of shared clonotypes between healthy human individuals.

What was sequenced was naive CD8+ T cells sorted from blood. The rearrangement uses TRBV6-5 and TRBJ1-2, with a weak D call TRBD1 (6 bases). The clonotype comes from a man between 18 and 29 years old in good health. CDR3 amino acids: CASREQGGYTF. The CDR3 DNA sequence: TGTGCCAGCAGGGAACAGGGTGGCTACACCTTC.